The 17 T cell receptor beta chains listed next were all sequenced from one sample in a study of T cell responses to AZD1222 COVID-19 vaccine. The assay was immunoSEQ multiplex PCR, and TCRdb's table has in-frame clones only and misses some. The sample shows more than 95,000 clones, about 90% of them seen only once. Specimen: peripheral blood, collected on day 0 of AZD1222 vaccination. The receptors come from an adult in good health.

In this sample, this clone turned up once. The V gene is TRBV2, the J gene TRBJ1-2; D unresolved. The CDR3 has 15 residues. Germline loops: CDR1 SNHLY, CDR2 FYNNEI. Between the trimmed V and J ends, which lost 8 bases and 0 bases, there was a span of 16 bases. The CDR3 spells CASQSRRASNYGYTF. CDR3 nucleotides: TGTGCCAGCCAAAGCCGACGGGCTTCTAACTATGGCTACACCTTC.

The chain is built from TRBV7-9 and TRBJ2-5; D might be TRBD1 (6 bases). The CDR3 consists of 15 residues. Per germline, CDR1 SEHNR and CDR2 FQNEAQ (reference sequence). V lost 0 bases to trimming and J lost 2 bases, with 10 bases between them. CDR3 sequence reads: CASSLARQGQETQYF. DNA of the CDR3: TGTGCCAGCAGCTTAGCGCGGCAGGGGCAAGAGACCCAGTACTTC.

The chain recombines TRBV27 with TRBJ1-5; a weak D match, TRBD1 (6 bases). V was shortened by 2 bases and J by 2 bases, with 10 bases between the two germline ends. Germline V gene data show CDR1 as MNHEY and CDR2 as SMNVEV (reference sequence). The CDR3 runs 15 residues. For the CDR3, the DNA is TGTGCCAGCAGTTTAGGGGGGGCAGGCAATCAGCCCCAGCATTTT. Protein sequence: CASSLGGAGNQPQHF.

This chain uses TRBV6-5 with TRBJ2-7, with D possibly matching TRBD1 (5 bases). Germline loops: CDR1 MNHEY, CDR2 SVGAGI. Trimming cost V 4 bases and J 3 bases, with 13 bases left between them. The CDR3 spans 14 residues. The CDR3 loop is CASSSPTEVYEQYF. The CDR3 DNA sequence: TGTGCCAGCAGTTCCCCGACAGAGGTCTACGAGCAGTACTTC.

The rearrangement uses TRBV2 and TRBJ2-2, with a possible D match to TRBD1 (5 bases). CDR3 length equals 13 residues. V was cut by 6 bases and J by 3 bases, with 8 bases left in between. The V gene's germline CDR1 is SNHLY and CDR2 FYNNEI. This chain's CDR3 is CASRQDYTGELFF. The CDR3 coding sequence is TGTGCCAGCAGACAGGATTACACCGGGGAGCTGTTTTTT.

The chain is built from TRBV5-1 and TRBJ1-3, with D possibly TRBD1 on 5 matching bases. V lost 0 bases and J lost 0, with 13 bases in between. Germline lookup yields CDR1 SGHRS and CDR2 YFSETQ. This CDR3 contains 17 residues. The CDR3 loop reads CASSLVGRADSGNTIYF. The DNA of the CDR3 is TGCGCCAGCAGCTTGGTCGGCAGGGCTGACTCTGGAAACACCATATATTTT.

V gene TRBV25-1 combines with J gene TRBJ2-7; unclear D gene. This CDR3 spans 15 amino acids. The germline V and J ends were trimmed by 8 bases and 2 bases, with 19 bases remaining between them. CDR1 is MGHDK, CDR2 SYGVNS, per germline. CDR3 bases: TGTGCCAGCTCCGCCCCCGGCCGCGTTCCCTACGAGCAGTACTTC. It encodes CASSAPGRVPYEQYF.

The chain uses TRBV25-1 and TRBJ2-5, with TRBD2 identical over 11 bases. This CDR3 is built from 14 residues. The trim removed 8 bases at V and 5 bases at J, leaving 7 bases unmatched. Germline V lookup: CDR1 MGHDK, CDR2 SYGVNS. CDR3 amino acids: CASRSGGAVETQYF. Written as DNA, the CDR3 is TGTGCCAGCCGTAGCGGGGGGGCGGTTGAGACCCAGTACTTC.

The CDR3 spells CASGSSWGNEQFF. The CDR3 DNA reads TGTGCCAGCGGTTCCAGCTGGGGGAATGAGCAGTTCTTC. The rearrangement links TRBV6-2 or TRBV6-3 to TRBJ2-1; the D call may be TRBD1 or TRBD2 (5 bases each). V was trimmed by 8 bases and J by 7 bases, leaving 15 bases between them. Germline-derived CDR1 and CDR2 are MNHEY and SVGEGT. The CDR3 is 13 residues long.

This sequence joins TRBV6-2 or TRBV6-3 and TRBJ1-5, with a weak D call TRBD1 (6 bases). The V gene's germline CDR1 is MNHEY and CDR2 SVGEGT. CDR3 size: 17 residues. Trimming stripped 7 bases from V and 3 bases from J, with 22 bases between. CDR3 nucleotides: TGTGCCAGCACCCCCCCGGAGGGCAGGGGAATCAATCAGCCCCAGCATTTT. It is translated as CASTPPEGRGINQPQHF.

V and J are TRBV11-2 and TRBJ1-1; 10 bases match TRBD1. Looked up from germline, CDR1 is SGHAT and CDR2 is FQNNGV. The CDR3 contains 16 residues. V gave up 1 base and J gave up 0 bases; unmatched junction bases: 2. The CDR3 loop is CASSLGDRGMNTEAFF. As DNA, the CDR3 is TGTGCCAGCAGCTTAGGGGACAGGGGCATGAACACTGAAGCTTTCTTT.

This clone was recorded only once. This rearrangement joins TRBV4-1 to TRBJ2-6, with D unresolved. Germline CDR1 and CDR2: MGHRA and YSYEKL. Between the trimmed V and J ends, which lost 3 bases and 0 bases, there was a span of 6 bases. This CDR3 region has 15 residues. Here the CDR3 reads CASSQYSSGANVLTF. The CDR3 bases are TGCGCCAGCAGCCAGTACAGCTCTGGGGCCAACGTCCTGACTTTC.

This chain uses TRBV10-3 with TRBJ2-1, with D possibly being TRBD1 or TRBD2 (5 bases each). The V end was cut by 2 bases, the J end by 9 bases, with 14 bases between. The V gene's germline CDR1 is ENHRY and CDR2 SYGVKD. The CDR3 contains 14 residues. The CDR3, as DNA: TGTGCCATCAGTGAGGGGACCCTCAGGAGTGAGCAGTTCTTC. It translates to CAISEGTLRSEQFF.

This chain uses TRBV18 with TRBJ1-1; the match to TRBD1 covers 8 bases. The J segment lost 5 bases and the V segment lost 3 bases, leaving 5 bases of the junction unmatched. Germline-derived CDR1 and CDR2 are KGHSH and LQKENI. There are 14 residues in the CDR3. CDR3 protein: CASSPTGGRTEAFF. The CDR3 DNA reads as TGTGCCAGCTCACCTACAGGGGGGCGGACTGAAGCTTTCTTT.

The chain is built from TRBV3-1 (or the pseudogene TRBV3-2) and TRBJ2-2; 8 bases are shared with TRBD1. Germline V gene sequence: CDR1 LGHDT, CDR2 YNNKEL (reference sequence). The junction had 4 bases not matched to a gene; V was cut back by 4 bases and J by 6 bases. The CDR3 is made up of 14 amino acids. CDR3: CASSLGQAAGELFF. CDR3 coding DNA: TGTGCCAGCAGCCTGGGACAGGCGGCCGGGGAGCTGTTTTTT.

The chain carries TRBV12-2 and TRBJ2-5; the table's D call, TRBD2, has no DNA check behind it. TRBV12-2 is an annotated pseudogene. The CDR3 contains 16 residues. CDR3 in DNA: TGTGCAAGTCGCGCCGGGACTAGCGGGGTCCAAGAGACCCAGTACTTC. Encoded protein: CASRAGTSGVQETQYF.

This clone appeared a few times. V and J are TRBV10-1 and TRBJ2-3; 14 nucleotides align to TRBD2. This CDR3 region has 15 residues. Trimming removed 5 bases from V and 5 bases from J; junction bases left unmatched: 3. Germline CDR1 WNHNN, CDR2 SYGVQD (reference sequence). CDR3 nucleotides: TGCGCCAGCAGTCCCGGACTAGCGGGAGGAGATACGCAGTATTTT. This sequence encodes CASSPGLAGGDTQYF.